The entry below describes one T cell receptor (beta chain). These data come from a study of cytomegalovirus exposure and HLA in healthy donors. The CDR3 has 16 residues. Trimming removed 4 bases at V and 5 bases at J, with 17 bases between. Germline CDR1 and CDR2: SEHNR and FQNEAQ (reference sequence). The study ran its PCR with 60 Vbeta and 13 Jbeta primers. Assay: immunoSEQ multiplex PCR; the TCRdb copy retains only in-frame clones and omits some. The sample lists about 160,000 clones, around 79% occurring once. The sample comprised PBMCs. The chain uses TRBV7-9 and TRBJ1-4; D remains ambiguous. The sequence came from a woman between 50 and 59 years old in good health and CMV-seropositive. CDR3 protein: CASSWVGAFLNEKLFF. The CDR3 nucleotides are TGTGCCAGCAGCTGGGTGGGCGCATTCTTAAATGAAAAACTGTTTTTT.